These 20 T cell receptor beta chains came from one sample sequenced in a study of T cell repertoires in cytomegalovirus infection. MiXCR was run by TCRdb on the reads, yielding one entry per CDR3 protein. The sample consists of about 320,000 distinct CDR3 sequences, 8% to 9.5% of them appearing once. Sequences were obtained from PBMCs. These receptors were collected from a human donor in good health (CMV status not recorded). Some clones in this sample may be carry-over from other donors' samples.

This clonotype was picked up many times. V gene TRBV7-3 combines with J gene TRBJ2-6; D tentatively reads TRBD1 or TRBD2 (5 bases each). Germline CDR1 and CDR2: SGHTA and FQGTGA. The CDR3 is made up of 19 amino acids. V lost 5 bases and J 0 bases, leaving 20 bases between the germline ends. The CDR3 reads CASSREGRGRDSGANVLTF. For the CDR3, the DNA is TGTGCCAGCAGCCGAGAAGGTCGGGGACGGGACTCTGGGGCCAACGTCCTGACTTTC.

The sample holds a few counts of this clonotype. V usage is TRBV28 and J usage is TRBJ2-3, with D tentatively TRBD1 (6 bases). Germline V gene lookup returns CDR1 MDHEN and CDR2 SYDVKM. Trimming removed 6 bases from V and 0 bases from J, with 13 bases in between. The CDR3 covers 15 residues. CDR3 DNA: TGTGCCAGCAGCCTTAACGGACAGAGCACAGATACGCAGTATTTT. Protein product: CASSLNGQSTDTQYF.

This clonotype has at least ten counts. This chain links TRBV7-2 with TRBJ2-7; D gene uncertain. CDR3 length equals 15 residues. Looked up from germline, CDR1 is SGHTA and CDR2 is FQGNSA. V gave up 1 base and J gave up 2 bases, with 12 bases separating them. The CDR3 loop is CASSLEAGSTYEQYF. Written as DNA, the CDR3 is TGTGCCAGCAGCTTAGAAGCCGGCAGCACCTACGAGCAGTACTTC.

This clonotype occurred a few times. The V gene is TRBV6-1, the J gene TRBJ1-6; no clear D gene. Germline V lookup: CDR1 MNHNS, CDR2 SASEGT. This CDR3 comprises 13 residues. Trimming pared 8 bases from V and 6 bases from J, leaving 11 bases between. DNA for the CDR3: TGTGCCAGCGAATATTCAGCTAATTCACCCCTCCACTTT. This codes for CASEYSANSPLHF.

This clonotype occurred a few times. The DNA of the CDR3 is TGTGCCAGCAGCCGGATGGGGGCCGGGGAGCTGTTTTTT. This codes for CASSRMGAGELFF. The J gene is TRBJ2-2, the V gene TRBV7-2; perhaps D is TRBD1 or TRBD2 (5 bases each). This CDR3 comprises 13 residues. With 5 bases removed from V and 6 bases from J, the gap between germline ends came to 10 bases. Germline CDR1 reads SGHTA; CDR2 reads FQGNSA.

A few counts support this clonotype. The chain joins TRBV4-3 to TRBJ2-7; D is uncertain. Germline V gene sequence: CDR1 LGHNA, CDR2 YSLEER. V was trimmed by 0 bases and J by 5 bases, leaving 11 bases between them. CDR3 length: 14 residues. Written as DNA, the CDR3 is TGCGCCAGCAGCCAAGAGGCAGTGGCCCACGAGCAGTACTTC. Its protein product is CASSQEAVAHEQYF.

This clonotype was found many times. The V call is TRBV7-9, the J call TRBJ2-1; TRBD2 matches 9 bases. The CDR3 runs to 19 residues. V lost 0 bases and J lost 3; bases outside the gene matches: 12. The germline V gene has CDR1 SEHNR and CDR2 FQNEAQ (reference sequence). The CDR3 here is CASSLAQVSVAGDYNEQFF. CDR3 nucleotide sequence: TGTGCCAGCAGCTTAGCGCAAGTTAGTGTAGCGGGAGACTACAATGAGCAGTTCTTC.

This clonotype came up many times. The gene calls are TRBV7-8 and TRBJ2-3, with 9 positions matching TRBD2. The CDR3 runs to 18 residues. V trimming: 0 bases; J trimming: 3 bases; junction bases outside the gene matches: 10. CDR1 SGHVS and CDR2 FQNEAQ come from the germline V gene. CDR3 in DNA: TGTGCCAGCAGCTTAGCACCAGCGGGGGGTTCGGGGACAGATACGCAGTATTTT. Translated: CASSLAPAGGSGTDTQYF.

This clonotype was observed many times. V is TRBV7-2 and J is TRBJ2-3; D not resolved. This CDR3 contains 13 residues. The germline V gene has CDR1 SGHTA and CDR2 FQGNSA. V was cut by 5 bases and J by 6 bases, with 12 bases left in between. This chain's CDR3 is CASSPWTDDTQYF. The CDR3 DNA sequence: TGTGCCAGCAGCCCGTGGACCGATGATACGCAGTATTTT.

This clonotype was seen ten or more times. Here the CDR3 reads CASSLLGDTQYF. The CDR3 nucleotides read TGTGCCAGCAGCTTACTAGGAGATACGCAGTATTTT. The rearrangement uses TRBV7-9 and TRBJ2-3, with D unclear. V lost 2 bases and J 5 bases, leaving 5 bases between the germline ends. This CDR3 is built from 12 residues. Per the germline V gene, CDR1 is SEHNR and CDR2 is FQNEAQ (reference sequence).

The table lists this clonotype with a few counts. CDR3 in amino acids: CASSWTGRETQYF. CDR3 DNA: TGCGCCAGCAGCTGGACAGGGAGAGAGACCCAGTACTTC. The chain has TRBV10-1 and TRBJ2-5; 8 bases align to TRBD1. V dropped 6 bases and J dropped 4; count of bases not matched to a gene: 4. CDR1 is WNHNN and CDR2 is SYGVQD in the germline V gene (reference sequence). The CDR3 length is 13 residues.

V is TRBV19 and J is TRBJ1-2; D remains ambiguous. Trimming cost V 5 bases and J 8 bases, with 15 bases left between them. Looked up from germline, CDR1 is LNHDA and CDR2 is SQIVND (reference sequence). The CDR3 totals 13 residues. CDR3 protein: CASSLTGPSGYTF. CDR3 in DNA: TGTGCCAGTAGTCTAACCGGACCCAGCGGCTACACCTTC.

Worth noting for this clonotype: A clone one base away is much larger, so this may be a read error. The chain carries TRBV12-3 or TRBV12-4 and TRBJ1-5, with D tentatively TRBD1 (6 bases). CDR3 size: 17 residues. This chain's CDR3 is CANSLGPGTKSNQPQHF. The CDR3 bases are TGTGCCAACAGTTTGGGGCCCGGGACAAAGAGCAATCAGCCCCAGCATTTT.

The chain couples TRBV7-2 to TRBJ2-5; D ambiguous. Germline lookup yields CDR1 SGHTA and CDR2 FQGNSA. The CDR3 contains 13 residues. V was cut by 3 bases and J by 4 bases, with 9 bases left in between. The CDR3 protein is CASSLGFRETQYF. As DNA, the CDR3 is TGTGCCAGCAGCTTGGGGTTTAGAGAGACCCAGTACTTC.

This clonotype was observed a few times. The chain couples TRBV28 to TRBJ2-2, with TRBD2 as a possible D gene (5 bases). The CDR3 has 13 amino acids. The germline gives CDR1 MDHEN, CDR2 SYDVKM. V shed 6 bases and J shed 5 bases, with 10 bases lying between them. CDR3 nucleotide sequence: TGTGCCAGCAGGGAGGTTCTAACCGGGGAGCTGTTTTTT. The encoded protein is CASREVLTGELFF.

This clonotype appeared a few times. The chain joins TRBV7-2 to TRBJ2-7; D uncertain. Germline V CDR1 and CDR2: SGHTA, FQGNSA. Trimming shortened V by 0 bases and J by 6 bases, and 15 bases separated the two germline ends. The CDR3 covers 15 residues. Here the CDR3 DNA reads TGTGCCAGCAGCTTAGCGTGGGCTGGTCTTGGCGAGCAGTACTTC. This encodes CASSLAWAGLGEQYF.

This clonotype has at least ten counts. This sequence joins TRBV20-1 and TRBJ1-2; D not certain. Trimming pared 2 bases from V and 1 base from J, leaving 8 bases between. The length of the CDR3 is 13 residues. Germline V gives CDR1 DFQATT, CDR2 SNEGSKA (reference sequence). CDR3 loop: CSARTDLNYGYTF. The CDR3, as DNA: TGCAGTGCTAGAACCGATCTTAACTATGGCTACACCTTC.

CDR3: CASSAEKLFF. DNA of the CDR3: TGTGCCAGCAGTGCTGAAAAACTGTTTTTT. This sequence joins TRBV25-1 and TRBJ1-4, with D uncertain. CDR1 and CDR2 (germline): MGHDK, SYGVNS. Trimming cost V 4 bases and J 7 bases, with 1 base left between them. CDR3 length: 10 residues.

This clonotype showed up just a few times. The chain carries TRBV20-1 and TRBJ2-1, with D maybe TRBD2 (7 bases). Trimming took 5 bases from V and 9 from J, leaving 20 bases between them. The length of the CDR3 is 14 residues. Germline V gene lookup returns CDR1 DFQATT and CDR2 SNEGSKA (reference sequence). CDR3 amino acids: CSAQGGRALGEQFF. Written as DNA, the CDR3 is TGCAGTGCTCAAGGGGGGAGGGCCCTCGGTGAGCAGTTCTTC.

In this sample, this clonotype turned up a few times. The chain links TRBV7-9 to TRBJ2-7; TRBD1 or TRBD2 may be the D gene (6 bases each). Trimming removed 7 bases from V and 5 bases from J, with 18 bases in between. The germline CDR1 and CDR2 sequences are SEHNR and FQNEAQ (reference sequence). The CDR3 has 14 residues. The CDR3, as DNA: TGTGCCAGCACCCCAGGGGCGGGATGGGACGAGCAGTACTTC. Its protein product is CASTPGAGWDEQYF.